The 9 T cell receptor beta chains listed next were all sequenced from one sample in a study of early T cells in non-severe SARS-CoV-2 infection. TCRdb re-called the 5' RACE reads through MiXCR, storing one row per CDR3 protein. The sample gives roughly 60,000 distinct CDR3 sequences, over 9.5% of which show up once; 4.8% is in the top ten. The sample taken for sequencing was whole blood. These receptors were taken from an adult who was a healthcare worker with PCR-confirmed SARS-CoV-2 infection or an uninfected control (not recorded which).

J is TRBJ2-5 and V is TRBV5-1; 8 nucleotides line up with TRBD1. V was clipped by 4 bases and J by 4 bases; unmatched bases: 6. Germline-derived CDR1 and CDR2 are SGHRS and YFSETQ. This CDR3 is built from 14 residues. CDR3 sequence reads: CASSPWTGRETQYF. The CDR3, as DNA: TGCGCCAGCAGCCCCTGGACAGGGAGAGAGACCCAGTACTTC.

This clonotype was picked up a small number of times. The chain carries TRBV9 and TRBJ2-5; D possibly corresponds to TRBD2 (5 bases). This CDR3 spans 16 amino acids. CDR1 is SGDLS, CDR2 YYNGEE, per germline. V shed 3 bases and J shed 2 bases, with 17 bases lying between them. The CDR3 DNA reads TGTGCCAGCAGCGGCCCCAGCGCGGGCGGACAAGAGACCCAGTACTTC. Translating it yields CASSGPSAGGQETQYF. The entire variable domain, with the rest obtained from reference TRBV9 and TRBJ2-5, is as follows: DSGVTQTPKHLITATGQRVTLRCSPRSGDLSVYWYQQSLDQGLQFLIQYYNGEERAKGNILERFSAQQFPDLHSELNLSSLELGDSALYFCASSGPSAGGQETQYFGPGTRLLVL.

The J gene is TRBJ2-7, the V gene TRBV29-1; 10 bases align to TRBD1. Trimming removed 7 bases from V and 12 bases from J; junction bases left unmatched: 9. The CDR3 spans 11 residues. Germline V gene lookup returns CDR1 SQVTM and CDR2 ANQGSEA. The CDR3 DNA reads TGCAGCGCTGATGACAGGGGGCGAATGTACTTC. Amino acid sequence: CSADDRGRMYF.

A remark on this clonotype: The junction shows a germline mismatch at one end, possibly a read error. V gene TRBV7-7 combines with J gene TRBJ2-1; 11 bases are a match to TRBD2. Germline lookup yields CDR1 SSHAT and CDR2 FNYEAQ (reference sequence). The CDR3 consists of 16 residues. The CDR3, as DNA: TGTGCTAGCAGCCTAGGGACTAGCGGAAATTACAATGAGCAGTTCTTC. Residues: CASSLGTSGNYNEQFF.

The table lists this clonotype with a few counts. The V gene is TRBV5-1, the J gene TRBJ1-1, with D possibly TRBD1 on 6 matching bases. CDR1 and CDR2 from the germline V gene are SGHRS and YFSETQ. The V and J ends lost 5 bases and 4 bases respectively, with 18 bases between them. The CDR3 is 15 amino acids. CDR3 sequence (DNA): TGCGCCAGCAGTTCATCCGCGGGGGCGGGCACTGAAGCTTTCTTT. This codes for CASSSSAGAGTEAFF. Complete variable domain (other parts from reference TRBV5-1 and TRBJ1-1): KAGVTQTPRYLIKTRGQQVTLSCSPISGHRSVSWYQQTPGQGLQFLFEYFSETQRNKGNFPGRFSGRQFSNSRSEMNVSTLELGDSALYLCASSSSAGAGTEAFFGQGTRLTVV.

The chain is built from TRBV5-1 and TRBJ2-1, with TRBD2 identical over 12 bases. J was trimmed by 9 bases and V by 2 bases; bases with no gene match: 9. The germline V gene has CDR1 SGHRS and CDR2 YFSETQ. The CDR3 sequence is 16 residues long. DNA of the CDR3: TGCGCCAGCAGCTTCACTAGCGGGGGGCATGGGAGTGAGCAGTTCTTC. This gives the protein CASSFTSGGHGSEQFF.

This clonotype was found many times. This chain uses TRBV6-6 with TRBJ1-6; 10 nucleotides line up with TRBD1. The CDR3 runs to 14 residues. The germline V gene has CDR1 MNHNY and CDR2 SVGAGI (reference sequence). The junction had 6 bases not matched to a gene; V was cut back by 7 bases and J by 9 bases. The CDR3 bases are TGTGCCAGCACTCGGGACAGGGGCGCTTCACCCCTCCACTTT. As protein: CASTRDRGASPLHF.

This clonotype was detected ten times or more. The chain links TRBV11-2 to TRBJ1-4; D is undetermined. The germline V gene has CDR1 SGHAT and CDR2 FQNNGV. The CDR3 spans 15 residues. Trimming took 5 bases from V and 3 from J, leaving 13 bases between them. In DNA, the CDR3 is TGTGCCAGCAGCCTGTCCGGTGAAGCTAATGAAAAACTGTTTTTT. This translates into CASSLSGEANEKLFF.

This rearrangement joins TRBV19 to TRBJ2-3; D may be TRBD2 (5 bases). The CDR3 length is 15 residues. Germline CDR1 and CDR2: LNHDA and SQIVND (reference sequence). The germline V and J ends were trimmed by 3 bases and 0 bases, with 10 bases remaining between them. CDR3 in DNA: TGTGCCAGTAGTATTGAGGGTTTGAGCACAGATACGCAGTATTTT. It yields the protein CASSIEGLSTDTQYF.